This T cell receptor beta chain derives from a study of blood T cell repertoires in COVID-19 (dated by TCRdb to 2019 to 2021). About the investigation overall: Collaborator samples came from the United States, Italy and Spain and covered acute and convalescent phases of COVID-19. The prospective study material was composed of cDNA or gDNA derived from T cells, B-cell-depleted T cells, or PBMCs. Deeply sampled blood TCRbeta repertoires from subjects exposed to, actively infected with, or recovered from COVID-19 were included in the dataset. The repertoires were released in a freely available public database intended as a resource for research on the immune response to SARS-CoV-2. The samples were drawn from the first 160 participants of the ongoing ImmuneRACE study and from some 1,300 subjects provided by 6 global collaborators. Sample metadata almost always included a de-identified subject ID, COVID-19 status, age in years and sex. Where available, HLA class I and class II types were taken from metadata supplied by the sample provider and were not determined by assay-based typing. Study-level results and caveats: The quantity of clinical and demographic metadata differed by source and by participant and was supplied without curation.

Here V drops 7 bases and J drops 1 base, and the junction holds 3 bases not matched to any gene. For CDR1 and CDR2, the germline V gene lists SQVTM and ANQGSEA. Counted from cysteine to phenylalanine, this CDR3 has 12 amino acids. Only the CDR3 region is kept as DNA, spanning 36 bases read in frame from base 1. TCRbeta CDR3 regions were amplified from genomic DNA using the immunoSEQ Assay, a bias-controlled multiplex PCR. In the source study's methods: The number of nucleated cells in each sample was estimated by amplification of reference gene primers within the assay. To quantify the absolute abundance of each unique TCRbeta CDR3 rearrangement, sequence reads were collapsed and filtered. Productive Simpson clonality was computed per sample as the square root of Simpson's diversity index over productive rearrangements. Sourced from immuneACCESS, this table was stored by TCRdb with only in-frame sequences that have V and J called. A share of the clones is absent; for the studies checked, an unresolved V gene accounts for under half, and the remainder has no known explanation. The V and J calls and clone size come from that table; D and trimming were worked out from the DNA. The sample includes over 200,000 clones, with around four fifths observed a single time. 15% to 20% of the sample lies in the top ten.

Collaborating institutions collected whole blood in K2EDTA tubes following their own protocols. Collaborator samples were shipped for TCRbeta analysis as frozen whole blood, isolated PBMCs, or DNA extracted from either sample type. On this clone itself: Its antigen is currently not known. Per-base quality was not reported, and no clone a single base away is much larger than it.

This receptor was taken from a woman aged 80 or older with active or convalescent COVID-19. The sequence links TRBV29-1 to TRBJ1-2, with 7 bases aligning to TRBD1. Sequencing used peripheral blood. The nucleotides read TGCAGCGGCCAGGGGGATAACTATGGCTACACCTTC. Its protein reads: CSGQGDNYGYTF.